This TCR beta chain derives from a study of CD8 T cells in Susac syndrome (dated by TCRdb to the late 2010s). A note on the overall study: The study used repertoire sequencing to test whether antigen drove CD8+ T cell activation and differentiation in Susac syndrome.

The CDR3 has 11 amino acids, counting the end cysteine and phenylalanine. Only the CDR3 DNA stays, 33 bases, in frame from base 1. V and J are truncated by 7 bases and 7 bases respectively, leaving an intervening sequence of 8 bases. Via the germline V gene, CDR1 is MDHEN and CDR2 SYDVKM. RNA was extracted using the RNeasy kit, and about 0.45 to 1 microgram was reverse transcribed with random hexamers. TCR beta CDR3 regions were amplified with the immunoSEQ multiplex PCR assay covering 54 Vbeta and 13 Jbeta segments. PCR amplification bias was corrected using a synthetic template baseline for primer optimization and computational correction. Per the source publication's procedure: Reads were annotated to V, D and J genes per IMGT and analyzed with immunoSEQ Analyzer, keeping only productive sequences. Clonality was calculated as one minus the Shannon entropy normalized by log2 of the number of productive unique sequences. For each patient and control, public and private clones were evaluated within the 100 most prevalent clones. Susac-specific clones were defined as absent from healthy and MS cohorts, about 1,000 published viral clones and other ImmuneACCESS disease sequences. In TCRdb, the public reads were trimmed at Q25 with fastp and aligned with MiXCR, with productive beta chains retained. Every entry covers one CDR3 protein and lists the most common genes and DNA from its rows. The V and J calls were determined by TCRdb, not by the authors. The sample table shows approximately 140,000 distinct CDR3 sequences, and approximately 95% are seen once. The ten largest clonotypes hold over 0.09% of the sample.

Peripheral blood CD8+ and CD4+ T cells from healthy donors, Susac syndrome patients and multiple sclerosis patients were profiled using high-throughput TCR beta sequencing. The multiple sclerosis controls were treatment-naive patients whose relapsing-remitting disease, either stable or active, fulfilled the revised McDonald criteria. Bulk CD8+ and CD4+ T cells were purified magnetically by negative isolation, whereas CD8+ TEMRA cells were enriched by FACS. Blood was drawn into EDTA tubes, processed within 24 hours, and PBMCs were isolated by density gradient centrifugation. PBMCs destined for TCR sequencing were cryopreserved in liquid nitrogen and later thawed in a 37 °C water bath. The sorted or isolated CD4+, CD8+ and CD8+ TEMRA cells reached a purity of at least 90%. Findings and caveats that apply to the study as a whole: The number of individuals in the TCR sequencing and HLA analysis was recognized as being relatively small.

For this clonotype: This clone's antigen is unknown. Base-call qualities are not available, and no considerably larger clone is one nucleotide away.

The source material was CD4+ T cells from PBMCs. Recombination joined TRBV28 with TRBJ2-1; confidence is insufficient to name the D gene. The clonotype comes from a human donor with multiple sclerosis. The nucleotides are TGTGCCAGCACCCCCGGGAATGAGCAGTTCTTC. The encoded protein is CASTPGNEQFF.